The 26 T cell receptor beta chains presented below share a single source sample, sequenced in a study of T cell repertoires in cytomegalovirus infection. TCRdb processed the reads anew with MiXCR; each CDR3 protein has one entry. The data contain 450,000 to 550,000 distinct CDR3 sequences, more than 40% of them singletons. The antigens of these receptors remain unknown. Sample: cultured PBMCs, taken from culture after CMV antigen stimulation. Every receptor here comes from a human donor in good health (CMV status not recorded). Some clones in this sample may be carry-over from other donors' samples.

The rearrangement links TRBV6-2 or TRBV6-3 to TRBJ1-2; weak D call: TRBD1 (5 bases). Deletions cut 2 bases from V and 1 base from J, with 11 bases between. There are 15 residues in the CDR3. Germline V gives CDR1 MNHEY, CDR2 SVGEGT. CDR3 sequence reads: CASSYRRGNNYGYTF. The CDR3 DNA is TGTGCCAGCAGTTACCGGCGGGGGAATAACTATGGCTACACCTTC.

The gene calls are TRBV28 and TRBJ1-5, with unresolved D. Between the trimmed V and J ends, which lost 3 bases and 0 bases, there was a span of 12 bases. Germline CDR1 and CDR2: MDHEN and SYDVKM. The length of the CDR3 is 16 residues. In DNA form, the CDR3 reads TGTGCCAGCAGTTTCGAGGAGTCTCATAGCAATCAGCCCCAGCATTTT. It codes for CASSFEESHSNQPQHF.

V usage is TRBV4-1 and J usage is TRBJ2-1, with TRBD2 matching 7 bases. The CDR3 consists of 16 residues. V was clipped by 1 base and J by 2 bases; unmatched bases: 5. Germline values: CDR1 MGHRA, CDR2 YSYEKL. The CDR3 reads CASSQAPGTTYNEQFF. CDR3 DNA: TGCGCCAGCAGCCAAGCCCCCGGGACTACCTACAATGAGCAGTTCTTC.

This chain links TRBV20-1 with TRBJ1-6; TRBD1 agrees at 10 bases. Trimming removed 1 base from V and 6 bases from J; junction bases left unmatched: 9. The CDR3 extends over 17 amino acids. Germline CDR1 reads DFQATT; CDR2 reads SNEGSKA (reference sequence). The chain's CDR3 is CSARVPGTGDLNSPLHF. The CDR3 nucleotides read TGCAGTGCTAGAGTTCCCGGGACAGGGGACCTTAATTCACCCCTCCACTTT.

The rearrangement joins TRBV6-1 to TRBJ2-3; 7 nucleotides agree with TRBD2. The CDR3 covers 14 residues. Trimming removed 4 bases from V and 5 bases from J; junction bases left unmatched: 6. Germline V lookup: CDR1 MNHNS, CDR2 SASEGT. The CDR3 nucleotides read TGTGCCAGCAGTGCGGGAGGCGCGGGAGATACGCAGTATTTT. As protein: CASSAGGAGDTQYF.

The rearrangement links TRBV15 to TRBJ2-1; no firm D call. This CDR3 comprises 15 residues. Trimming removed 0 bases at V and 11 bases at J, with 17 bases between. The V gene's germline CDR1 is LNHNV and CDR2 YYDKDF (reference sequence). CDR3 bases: TGTGCCACCAGCAGAGAAGGCTTCGTTGGGGATAAGCAGTTCTTC. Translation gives CATSREGFVGDKQFF.

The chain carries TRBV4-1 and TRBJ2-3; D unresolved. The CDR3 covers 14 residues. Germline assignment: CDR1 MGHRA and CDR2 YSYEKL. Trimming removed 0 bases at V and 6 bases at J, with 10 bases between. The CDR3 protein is CASSQEAGWDTQYF. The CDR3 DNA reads TGCGCCAGCAGCCAAGAGGCAGGCTGGGATACGCAGTATTTT.

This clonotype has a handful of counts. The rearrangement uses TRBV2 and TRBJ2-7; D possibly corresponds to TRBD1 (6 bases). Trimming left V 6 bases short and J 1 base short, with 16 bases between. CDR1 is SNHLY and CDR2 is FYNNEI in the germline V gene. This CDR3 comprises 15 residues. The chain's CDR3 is CASRGARLDSYEQYF. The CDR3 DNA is TGTGCCAGCAGGGGGGCAAGGCTTGATTCCTACGAGCAGTACTTC.

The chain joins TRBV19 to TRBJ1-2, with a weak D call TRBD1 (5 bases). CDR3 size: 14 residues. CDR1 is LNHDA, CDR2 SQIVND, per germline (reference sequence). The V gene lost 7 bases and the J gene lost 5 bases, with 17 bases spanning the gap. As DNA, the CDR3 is TGTGCCAGTAAATCAGGGCCTGGTGCGTATGGCTACACCTTC. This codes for CASKSGPGAYGYTF.

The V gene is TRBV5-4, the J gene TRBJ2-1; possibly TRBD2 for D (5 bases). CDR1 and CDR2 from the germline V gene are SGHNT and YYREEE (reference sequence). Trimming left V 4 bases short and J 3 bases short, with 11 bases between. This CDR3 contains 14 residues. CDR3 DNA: TGTGCCAGCAGCCCCCCGGGGAACTACAATGAGCAGTTCTTC. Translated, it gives CASSPPGNYNEQFF.

The CDR3: CASRPGRSPNDQPQHF. The CDR3 DNA reads as TGTGCCAGCAGACCGGGACGGTCCCCAAATGATCAGCCCCAGCATTTT. The rearrangement links TRBV6-6 to TRBJ1-5; TRBD1 might be the D (5 bases). V was cut by 6 bases and J by 5 bases, with 20 bases left in between. The CDR3 is 16 residues long. Germline CDR1 is MNHNY and CDR2 is SVGAGI (reference sequence).

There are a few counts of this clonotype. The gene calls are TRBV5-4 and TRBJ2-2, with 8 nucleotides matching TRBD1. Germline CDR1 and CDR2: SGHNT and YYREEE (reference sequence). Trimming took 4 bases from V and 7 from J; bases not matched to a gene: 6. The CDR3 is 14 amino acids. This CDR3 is CASSTTGVGGELFF. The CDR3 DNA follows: TGTGCCAGCAGCACGACAGGGGTCGGCGGGGAGCTGTTTTTT.

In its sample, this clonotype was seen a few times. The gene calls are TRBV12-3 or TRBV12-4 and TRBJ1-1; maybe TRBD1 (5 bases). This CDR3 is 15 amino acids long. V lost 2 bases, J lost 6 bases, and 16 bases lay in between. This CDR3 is CASSLTGTYQSEAFF. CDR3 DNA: TGTGCCAGCAGTTTAACGGGGACTTACCAATCTGAAGCTTTCTTT.

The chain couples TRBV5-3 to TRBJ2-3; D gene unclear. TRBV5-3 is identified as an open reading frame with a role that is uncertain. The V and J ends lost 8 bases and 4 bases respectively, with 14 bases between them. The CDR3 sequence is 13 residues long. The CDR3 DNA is TGTGCCAGCAGCACGGGTGGCGCAGATACGCAGTATTTT. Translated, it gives CASSTGGADTQYF.

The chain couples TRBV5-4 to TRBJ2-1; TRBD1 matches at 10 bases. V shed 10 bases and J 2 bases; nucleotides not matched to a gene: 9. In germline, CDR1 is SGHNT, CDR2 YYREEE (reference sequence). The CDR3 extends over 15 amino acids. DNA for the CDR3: TGTGCCGGCTCCCTTGGACAGGGGGCCTACAATGAGCAGTTCTTC. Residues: CAGSLGQGAYNEQFF.

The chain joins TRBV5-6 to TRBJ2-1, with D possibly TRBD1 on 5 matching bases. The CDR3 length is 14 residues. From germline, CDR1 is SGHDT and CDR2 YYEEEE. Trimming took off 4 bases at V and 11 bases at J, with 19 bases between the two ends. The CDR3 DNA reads TGTGCCAGCAGCAGGAACTTGGGCAGGGAAAAGCAGTTCTTC. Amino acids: CASSRNLGREKQFF.

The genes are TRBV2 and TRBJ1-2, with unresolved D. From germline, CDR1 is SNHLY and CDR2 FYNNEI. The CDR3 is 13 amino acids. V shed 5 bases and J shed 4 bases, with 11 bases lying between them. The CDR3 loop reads CASSTDKVYGYTF. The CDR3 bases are TGTGCCAGCAGTACTGACAAGGTCTATGGCTACACCTTC.

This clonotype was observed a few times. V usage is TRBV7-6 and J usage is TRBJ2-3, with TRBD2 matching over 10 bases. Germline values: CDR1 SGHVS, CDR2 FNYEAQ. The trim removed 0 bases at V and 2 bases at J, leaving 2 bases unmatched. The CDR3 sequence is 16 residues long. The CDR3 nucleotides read TGTGCCAGCAGCTTAGCAGCGGGGGGGGACACAGATACGCAGTATTTT. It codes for CASSLAAGGDTDTQYF.

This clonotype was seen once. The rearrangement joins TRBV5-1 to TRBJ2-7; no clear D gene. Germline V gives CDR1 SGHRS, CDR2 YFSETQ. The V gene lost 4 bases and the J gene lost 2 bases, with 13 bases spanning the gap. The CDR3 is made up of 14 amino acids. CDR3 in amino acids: CASSPTTITYEQYF. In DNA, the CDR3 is TGCGCCAGCAGCCCGACGACGATCACCTACGAGCAGTACTTC.

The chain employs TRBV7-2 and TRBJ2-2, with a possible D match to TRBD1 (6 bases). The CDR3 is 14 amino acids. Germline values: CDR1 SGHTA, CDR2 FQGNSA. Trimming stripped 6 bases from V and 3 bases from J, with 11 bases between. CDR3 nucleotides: TGTGCCAGCAGAAGACAGGCGGACACCGGGGAGCTGTTTTTT. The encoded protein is CASRRQADTGELFF.

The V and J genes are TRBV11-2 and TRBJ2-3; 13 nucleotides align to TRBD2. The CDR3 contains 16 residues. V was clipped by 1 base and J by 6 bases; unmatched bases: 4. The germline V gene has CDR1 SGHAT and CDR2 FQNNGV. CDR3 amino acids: CASSLGTSGSLDTQYF. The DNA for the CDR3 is TGTGCCAGCAGCTTAGGGACTAGCGGGAGCCTGGATACGCAGTATTTT.

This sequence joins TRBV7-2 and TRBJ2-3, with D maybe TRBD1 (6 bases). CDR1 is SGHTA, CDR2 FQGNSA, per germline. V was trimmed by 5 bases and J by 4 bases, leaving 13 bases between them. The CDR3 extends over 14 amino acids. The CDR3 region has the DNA TGTGCCAGCAGCGTCCTGACAGGTCCAGATACGCAGTATTTT. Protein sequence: CASSVLTGPDTQYF.

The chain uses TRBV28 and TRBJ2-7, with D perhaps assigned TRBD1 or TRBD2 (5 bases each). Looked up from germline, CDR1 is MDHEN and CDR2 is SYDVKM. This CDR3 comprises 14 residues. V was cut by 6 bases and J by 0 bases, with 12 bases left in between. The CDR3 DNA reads TGTGCCAGCAGCCCCATGGGGGTCTCCTACGAGCAGTACTTC. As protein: CASSPMGVSYEQYF.

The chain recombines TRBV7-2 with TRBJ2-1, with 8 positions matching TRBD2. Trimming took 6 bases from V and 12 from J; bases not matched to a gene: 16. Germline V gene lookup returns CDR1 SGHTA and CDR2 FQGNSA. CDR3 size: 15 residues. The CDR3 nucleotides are TGTGCCAGCAGAGCTAGCGGGTGGGCCGCCGGGGTGCAGTTCTTC. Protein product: CASRASGWAAGVQFF.

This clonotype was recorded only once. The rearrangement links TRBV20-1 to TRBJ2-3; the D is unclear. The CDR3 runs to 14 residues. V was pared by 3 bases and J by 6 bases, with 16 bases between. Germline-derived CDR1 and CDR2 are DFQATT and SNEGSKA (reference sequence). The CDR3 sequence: CSARAKEGADTQYF. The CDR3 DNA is TGCAGTGCTAGGGCTAAAGAAGGTGCGGATACGCAGTATTTT.

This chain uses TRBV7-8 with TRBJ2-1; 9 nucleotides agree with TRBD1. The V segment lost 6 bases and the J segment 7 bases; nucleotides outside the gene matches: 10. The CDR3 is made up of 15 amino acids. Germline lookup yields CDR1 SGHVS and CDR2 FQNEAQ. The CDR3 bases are TGTGCCAGCAGTTATAGGACAGGGGTGGGTAATGAGCAGTTCTTC. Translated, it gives CASSYRTGVGNEQFF.